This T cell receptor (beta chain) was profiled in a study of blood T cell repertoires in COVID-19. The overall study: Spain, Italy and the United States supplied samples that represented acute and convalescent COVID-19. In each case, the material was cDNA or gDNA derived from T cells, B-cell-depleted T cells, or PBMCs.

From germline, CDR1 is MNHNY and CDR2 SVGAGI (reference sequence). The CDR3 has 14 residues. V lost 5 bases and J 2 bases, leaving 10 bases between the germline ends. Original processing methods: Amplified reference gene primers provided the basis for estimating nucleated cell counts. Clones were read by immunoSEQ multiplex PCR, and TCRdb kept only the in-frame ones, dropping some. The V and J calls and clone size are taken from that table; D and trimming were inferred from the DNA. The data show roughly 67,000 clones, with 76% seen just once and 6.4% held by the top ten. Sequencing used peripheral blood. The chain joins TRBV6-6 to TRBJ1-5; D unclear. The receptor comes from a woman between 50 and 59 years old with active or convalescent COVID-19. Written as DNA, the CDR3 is TGTGCCAGCAGTCCCCGAGGAGGCAATCAGCCCCAGCATTTT. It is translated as CASSPRGGNQPQHF.